A single sample gave rise to the 16 T cell receptor beta chains below, sequenced in a study of beta chain features in type 1 diabetes. Expressed TCRB transcripts were sequenced after all isolated RNA was converted to cDNA. Repertoires were generated with immunoSEQ multiplex PCR, while TCRdb's copy carries only in-frame clones and drops some. The sample includes 240,000 or so clones, 25% to 30% of them seen just once. Sequenced: central memory CD4+ T cells from blood. Every receptor here comes from a man aged 25-40 years in good health.

The table lists this clone with a few counts. The V call is TRBV2, the J call TRBJ2-2; 10 bases agree with TRBD2. The CDR3 covers 15 residues. The germline V gene has CDR1 SNHLY and CDR2 FYNNEI. The V segment lost 4 bases and the J segment 4 bases; nucleotides outside the gene matches: 3. This CDR3 is CASSGQRGGTGELFF. In nucleotides, the CDR3 is TGTGCCAGCAGTGGCCAGCGGGGGGGCACCGGGGAGCTGTTTTTT.

J is TRBJ2-1 and V is TRBV2; no clear D gene. Looked up from germline, CDR1 is SNHLY and CDR2 is FYNNEI. V lost 3 bases and J 6 bases, leaving 12 bases between the germline ends. This CDR3 region has 14 residues. CDR3 sequence (DNA): TGTGCCAGCAGTGATTGGCCGCGGTCCAATGAGCAGTTCTTC. Amino acid sequence: CASSDWPRSNEQFF.

Only a few counts were recorded for this clone. This sequence joins TRBV4-3 and TRBJ2-5, with 7 positions matching TRBD2. Germline CDR1 reads LGHNA; CDR2 reads YSLEER. CDR3 length equals 13 residues. Trimming cost V 5 bases and J 3 bases; bases outside gene matches: 3. In DNA form, the CDR3 reads TGCGCCAGCAGCAGGGGAGGGGAAGAGACCCAGTACTTC. Amino acid sequence: CASSRGGEETQYF.

The J gene is TRBJ1-1, the V gene TRBV29-1; weak D call: TRBD1 (5 bases). Trimming took off 5 bases at V and 1 base at J, with 11 bases between the two ends. The CDR3 covers 13 residues. Germline loops: CDR1 SQVTM, CDR2 ANQGSEA. The CDR3 spells CSVPGTANTEAFF. CDR3 bases: TGCAGCGTTCCCGGGACGGCGAACACTGAAGCTTTCTTT.

V and J are TRBV7-2 and TRBJ2-2; 9 bases align to TRBD1. The J segment lost 4 bases and the V segment lost 6 bases, leaving 0 bases of the junction unmatched. Germline V CDR1 and CDR2: SGHTA, FQGNSA. The CDR3 sequence is 13 residues long. This CDR3 reads CASRDRGTGELFF. The CDR3 bases are TGTGCCAGCAGGGACAGGGGCACCGGGGAGCTGTTTTTT. The variable domain in full, with the rest retrieved from reference TRBV7-2 and TRBJ2-2, is GAGVSQSPSNKVTEKGKDVELRCDPISGHTALYWYRQSLGQGLEFLIYFQGNSAPDKSGLPSDRFSAERTGGSVSTLTIQRTQQEDSAVYLCASRDRGTGELFFGEGSRLTVL.

This clone showed up many times. J is TRBJ2-5 and V is TRBV10-3, with a weak D call TRBD2 (5 bases). Germline V gene data show CDR1 as ENHRY and CDR2 as SYGVKD. The V end lost 3 bases, the J end lost 4 bases, and 6 bases lay between the germline ends. This CDR3 spans 12 amino acids. CDR3 in DNA: TGTGCCATCAGTGAAGAGGGAGAGACCCAGTACTTC. Protein sequence: CAISEEGETQYF.

The rearrangement uses TRBV7-9 and TRBJ2-1, with D maybe TRBD1 (6 bases). The germline V and J ends were trimmed by 7 bases and 4 bases, with 14 bases remaining between them. The CDR3 consists of 14 residues. Germline V lookup: CDR1 SEHNR, CDR2 FQNEAQ (reference sequence). CDR3 sequence reads: CASTPLGGYNEQFF. The DNA for the CDR3 is TGTGCCAGCACCCCGTTAGGGGGATACAATGAGCAGTTCTTC. The whole variable domain, filled in from reference TRBV7-9 and TRBJ2-1, reads DTGVSQNPRHKITKRGQNVTFRCDPISEHNRLYWYRQTLGQGPEFLTYFQNEAQLEKSRLLSDRFSAERPKGSFSTLEIQRTEQGDSAMYLCASTPLGGYNEQFFGPGTRLTVL.

This clone was seen a handful of times. V is TRBV7-8 and J is TRBJ2-1; D unclear. The CDR3 is 13 residues long. V lost 1 base to trimming and J lost 8 bases, with 9 bases between them. Germline V CDR1 and CDR2: SGHVS, FQNEAQ. CDR3 residues: CASSLGLTDEQFF. The DNA for the CDR3 is TGTGCCAGCAGCTTAGGACTGACCGATGAGCAGTTCTTC.

The chain has TRBV7-8 and TRBJ2-1; 7 bases line up with TRBD2. From germline, CDR1 is SGHVS and CDR2 FQNEAQ. The V gene end was trimmed by 5 bases and the J gene end by 6 bases; junction bases not matched to a gene: 16. The CDR3 is 17 residues long. The CDR3 spells CASSPGRIVGGSNEQFF. The CDR3 DNA reads as TGTGCCAGCAGCCCCGGCCGGATTGTGGGGGGGTCCAATGAGCAGTTCTTC.

The rearrangement uses TRBV7-9 and TRBJ1-3; 9 nucleotides match TRBD1. The CDR3 length is 16 residues. Trimming at V came to 5 bases and at J to 8 bases, leaving 13 bases not matched to a gene. The germline gives CDR1 SEHNR, CDR2 FQNEAQ (reference sequence). The CDR3 bases are TGTGCCAGCAGCCCCCTGCCGGGACAGGGAGGAGACACCATATATTTT. It encodes CASSPLPGQGGDTIYF.

V gene TRBV6-5 combines with J gene TRBJ2-7; D remains unclear. Germline V gene sequence: CDR1 MNHEY, CDR2 SVGAGI. V gave up 2 bases and J gave up 7 bases, with 6 bases separating them. The CDR3 contains 11 residues. DNA of the CDR3: TGTGCCAGCAGTTACGGATCAGAGCAGTACTTC. Amino acid sequence: CASSYGSEQYF.

This clone was counted between two and nine times. This chain links TRBV2 with TRBJ2-1, with 7 nucleotides matching TRBD2. Losses at the gene ends were 8 bases for V and 9 bases for J; bases not matched to a gene: 7. This CDR3 has 12 amino acids. CDR1 is SNHLY and CDR2 is FYNNEI in the germline V gene. The CDR3 DNA reads TGTGCCAGCGGGCGGGGGTTCGGTGAGCAGTTCTTC. Its protein is CASGRGFGEQFF.

This clone was observed a handful of times. The rearrangement links TRBV7-9 to TRBJ2-7; D call uncertain. Germline CDR1 and CDR2: SEHNR and FQNEAQ (reference sequence). Trimming took off 0 bases at V and 6 bases at J, with 9 bases between the two ends. The CDR3 is made up of 13 amino acids. The CDR3 region is CASSLAPGAEQYF. The DNA of the CDR3 is TGTGCCAGCAGCTTAGCGCCCGGTGCCGAGCAGTACTTC.

This rearrangement joins TRBV12-2 to TRBJ2-1. TRBV12-2 corresponds to a pseudogene. This CDR3 spans 16 amino acids. CDR3 coding DNA: TGTGCAAGTCGCTTACCGACAGCGGAGCGGTACAATGAGCAGTTCTTC. Its translation: CASRLPTAERYNEQFF.

This chain links TRBV7-7 with TRBJ2-3; no reliable D call. V lost 5 bases to trimming and J lost 5 bases, with 14 bases between them. The germline gives CDR1 SSHAT, CDR2 FNYEAQ (reference sequence). The CDR3 spans 14 residues. The CDR3: CASSPQAWGDTQYF. CDR3 nucleotides: TGTGCCAGCAGCCCTCAAGCATGGGGAGATACGCAGTATTTT.

The chain employs TRBV2 and TRBJ2-4; the D is unclear. CDR3 length: 13 amino acids. CDR1 is SNHLY and CDR2 is FYNNEI in the germline V gene. Deletions cut 4 bases from V and 4 bases from J, with 8 bases between. CDR3 bases: TGTGCCAGCAGTGGAGGACCGAAAAACATTCAGTACTTC. Protein product: CASSGGPKNIQYF.